The sequence of this T cell receptor (beta chain) was determined in a study of cytomegalovirus exposure and HLA in healthy donors. Study summary: Earlier sequencing of about 179 million T cells yielded roughly 100 million unique TCR beta sequences. Overall study findings and caveats: TCR sequences were mostly rare, though some public TCRs occurred in many donors.

Each of the donors was a healthy bone marrow donor. Primers included in the PCR were 60 Vbeta and 13 Jbeta primers. Using immunoSEQ multiplex PCR, the repertoire was profiled, and TCRdb retains in-frame clones only, with some absent. The sample yields roughly 150,000 clones, around 80% seen once. About this clone: Its target is not known.

The CDR3 consists of 13 residues. Germline V gives CDR1 SEHNR, CDR2 FQNEAQ (reference sequence). J is TRBJ2-5 and V is TRBV7-9; D is perhaps TRBD1 (6 bases). The J call may not be correct, given that the DNA end is closer to TRBJ2-7. This sequence originates from a man in his forties in good health and CMV-seropositive. The sample taken for sequencing was PBMCs. CDR3 sequence reads: CASSFGGGYEQYF. In nucleotides, the CDR3 is TGTGCCAGCAGCTTTGGGGGCGGGTACGAGCAGTACTTC.